A selection of T cell receptor beta chains follows, all from one sample in a study of blood T cell repertoires in COVID-19. Using immunoSEQ multiplex PCR, the repertoire was profiled, and TCRdb retains in-frame clones only, with some absent. Altogether around 140,000 clones are present, roughly four fifths being singletons, with the ten largest covering about 2.2%. What was sequenced was PBMCs or T cells enriched from blood (not recorded which). These TCRs come from a middle-aged man with acute COVID-19. Each CDR3 is given with its conserved first and last residue. Fields, in order: D gene, V gene, J gene, clone size, CDR3 protein, CDR3 DNA. D genes are given only for firm matches. Expanded clones are given a class, and other clones once, few, many or no size at all.

-	TRBV30	TRBJ2-2	once	CAWRPNTGELFF	TGTGCCTGGAGGCCTAATACCGGGGAGCTGTTTTTT
-	TRBV30	TRBJ1-2	-	CAWSWRGGYTF	TGTGCCTGGAGTTGGAGAGGGGGCTACACCTTC
-	TRBV7-7	TRBJ2-7	-	CASSTRTWGEQYF	TGTGCTAGCAGCACCCGGACTTGGGGCGAGCAGTACTTC
TRBD1	TRBV5-1	TRBJ2-7	-	CASSLGGTVSYEQYF	TGCGCCAGCAGCTTGGGTGGGACAGTCTCCTACGAGCAGTACTTC
-	TRBV12-3/TRBV12-4	TRBJ1-2	few	CASSLAGGGGYTF	TGTGCCAGCAGTTTAGCAGGGGGTGGAGGCTACACCTTC
TRBD2	TRBV5-1	TRBJ2-1	-	CASSDSAGVANEQFF	TGCGCCAGCAGCGATAGTGCGGGAGTCGCGAATGAGCAGTTCTTC
-	TRBV4-2	TRBJ1-4	few	CASSQDAGRGGREKLFF	TGTGCCAGCAGCCAAGATGCAGGGAGGGGGGGACGGGAAAAACTGTTTTTT
TRBD1	TRBV6-1	TRBJ2-7	-	CASSEGTGVEQYF	TGTGCCAGCAGTGAAGGGACAGGGGTAGAGCAGTACTTC
-	TRBV9	TRBJ2-7	-	CASSVEGDGLQYF	TGTGCCAGCAGCGTAGAGGGAGATGGTTTGCAGTACTTC
TRBD2	TRBV24-1	TRBJ2-1	-	CATSDQTSGGAGSTYEQFF	TGTGCCACCAGTGACCAAACTAGCGGGGGGGCCGGGTCAACCTATGAGCAGTTCTTC
-	TRBV5-1	TRBJ1-1	-	CASSATVVNTEAFF	TGCGCCAGCAGCGCCACTGTTGTGAACACTGAAGCTTTCTTT
-	TRBV6-5	TRBJ1-5	-	CASSYAGWAQPQHF	TGTGCCAGCAGTTACGCAGGGTGGGCTCAGCCCCAGCATTTT
TRBD1	TRBV7-2	TRBJ2-1	-	CASSPGQGGNEQFF	TGTGCCAGCAGCCCGGGACAGGGGGGTAATGAGCAGTTCTTC
TRBD1	TRBV6-5	TRBJ1-5	once	CASSLGQGNQPQHF	TGTGCCAGCAGTCTAGGACAGGGCAATCAGCCCCAGCATTTT
TRBD2	TRBV30	TRBJ2-5	-	CACLDSGGRETQYF	TGTGCCTGCCTTGATTCCGGGGGGAGGGAGACCCAGTACTTC
TRBD1	TRBV5-1	TRBJ2-7	-	CASSSTGVGPYEQYF	TGCGCCAGCAGCTCGACAGGGGTCGGGCCCTACGAGCAGTACTTC
-	TRBV29-1	TRBJ1-2	few	CSVRTGTDYGYTF	TGCAGCGTCCGCACAGGGACCGACTATGGCTACACCTTC
-	TRBV19	TRBJ2-2	-	CASSGGNTGELFF	TGTGCCAGTTCGGGTGGGAACACCGGGGAGCTGTTTTTT
TRBD1	TRBV28	TRBJ1-1	-	CASSPGSGTGRGNTEAFF	TGTGCCAGCAGTCCCGGATCCGGGACAGGTAGGGGGAACACTGAAGCTTTCTTT
-	TRBV6-5	TRBJ2-1	-	CASSYRGLTAEQFF	TGTGCCAGCAGTTATCGCGGACTGACGGCTGAGCAGTTCTTC
TRBD1	TRBV11-2	TRBJ1-2	few	CASSKWTGDGYTF	TGTGCCAGCAGCAAATGGACAGGGGATGGCTACACCTTC
TRBD2	TRBV5-1	TRBJ2-5	-	CASSPGTNTETQYF	TGCGCCAGCAGCCCCGGGACTAATACGGAGACCCAGTACTTC
-	TRBV24-1	TRBJ2-5	-	CATSGGGETQYF	TGTGCCACCAGTGGAGGAGGAGAGACCCAGTACTTC
-	TRBV6-1	TRBJ1-2	-	CASSEPLYGYTF	TGTGCCAGCAGTGAACCCCTATATGGCTACACCTTC
-	TRBV12-5	TRBJ2-2	few	CASGFRDSPGTGELFF	TGTGCTAGTGGGTTCCGGGACTCCCCGGGAACCGGGGAGCTGTTTTTT
TRBD1	TRBV5-1	TRBJ2-7	-	CASSLEGQPYEQYF	TGCGCCAGCAGCTTGGAGGGACAGCCCTACGAGCAGTACTTC
-	TRBV7-9	TRBJ1-6	-	CASSSGGAFSPLHF	TGTGCCAGCAGCTCTGGGGGGGCCTTTTCACCCCTCCACTTT
-	TRBV7-9	TRBJ1-5	-	CASSFGTGQGQPQHF	TGTGCCAGCAGCTTCGGGACGGGACAAGGGCAGCCCCAGCATTTT